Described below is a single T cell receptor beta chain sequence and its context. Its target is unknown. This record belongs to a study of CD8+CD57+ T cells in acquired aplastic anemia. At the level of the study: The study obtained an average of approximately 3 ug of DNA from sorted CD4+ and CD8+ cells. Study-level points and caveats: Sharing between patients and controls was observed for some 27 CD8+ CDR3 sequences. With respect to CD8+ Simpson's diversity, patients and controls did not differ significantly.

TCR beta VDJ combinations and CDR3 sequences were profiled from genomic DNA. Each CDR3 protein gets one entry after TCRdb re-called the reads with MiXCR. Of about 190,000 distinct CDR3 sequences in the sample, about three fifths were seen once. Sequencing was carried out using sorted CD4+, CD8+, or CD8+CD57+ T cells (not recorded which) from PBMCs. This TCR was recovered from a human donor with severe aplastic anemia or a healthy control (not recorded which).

This CDR3 reads CASNPRLGGGPRKYEQYF. CDR3 bases: TGTGCCAGCAACCCTCGATTAGGGGGAGGGCCCCGAAAATACGAGCAGTACTTC. The J gene is TRBJ2-7, the V gene TRBV2; D is possibly TRBD2 (7 bases). The CDR3 contains 18 residues. Germline-derived CDR1 and CDR2 are SNHLY and FYNNEI. Trimming shortened V by 7 bases and J by 4 bases, and 29 bases separated the two germline ends.